Presented here are 12 T cell receptor beta chains from one specimen sequenced in a study of shared clonotypes between healthy human individuals. Data came from immunoSEQ multiplex PCR; TCRdb stores just in-frame clones and leaves some out. The table has 2 million to 3 million clones, over 85% seen once. The sequencing input was naive CD4+ T cells from PBMCs. Regarding subset: CD45RA+ positively selected. All receptors derive from a man between 18 and 35 years old in good health. Some clones in this sample may be carry-over from other donors' samples.

The rearrangement uses TRBV10-3 and TRBJ1-1, with D possibly TRBD1 on 5 matching bases. With 7 bases removed from V and 1 base from J, the gap between germline ends came to 10 bases. Looked up from germline, CDR1 is ENHRY and CDR2 is SYGVKD. This CDR3 comprises 13 residues. CDR3: CAITMTANTEAFF. DNA for the CDR3: TGTGCCATCACCATGACAGCGAACACTGAAGCTTTCTTT.

A word on this clone: The sample carries other DNA sequences with the same CDR3. The J gene is TRBJ2-1, the V gene TRBV5-1; 11 bases fit TRBD2. The CDR3 has 15 amino acids. V dropped 4 bases and J dropped 7; count of bases not matched to a gene: 7. Looked up from germline, CDR1 is SGHRS and CDR2 is YFSETQ. For the CDR3, the DNA is TGCGCCAGCAGCCCACTAGCGGGAGCGTGGAATGAGCAGTTCTTC. This encodes CASSPLAGAWNEQFF.

V usage is TRBV5-6 and J usage is TRBJ1-2; D gene unclear. This CDR3 is 12 amino acids long. CDR1 is SGHDT and CDR2 is YYEEEE in the germline V gene. V was trimmed by 1 base and J by 4 bases, leaving 5 bases between them. Written as DNA, the CDR3 is TGTGCCAGCAGCTTGTTAGGCTATGGCTACACCTTC. Encoded protein: CASSLLGYGYTF.

The V and J genes are TRBV11-3 and TRBJ2-1; D remains unclear. CDR3 length: 15 residues. Germline V gives CDR1 SGHNT, CDR2 YENEEA. V lost 5 bases and J 8 bases, leaving 19 bases between the germline ends. DNA of the CDR3: TGTGCCAGCAGCCCCGGCCGGCTCGGGTCCGATGAGCAGTTCTTC. It is translated as CASSPGRLGSDEQFF.

This chain uses TRBV2 with TRBJ1-2, with D unresolved. The CDR3 loop spans 13 amino acids. CDR1 is SNHLY, CDR2 FYNNEI, per germline. V lost 6 bases to trimming and J lost 1 base, with 9 bases between them. The CDR3 here is CASRGEINYGYTF. CDR3 coding DNA: TGTGCCAGCAGGGGAGAGATTAACTATGGCTACACCTTC.

The chain employs TRBV18 and TRBJ1-5; 9 bases line up with TRBD1. The CDR3 has 15 amino acids. V shed 5 bases, J shed 7 bases, and the junction held 9 bases outside the gene matches. Germline CDR1 is KGHSH and CDR2 is LQKENI. DNA for the CDR3: TGTGCCAGCTCAGCGATCACAGGGGGCGGCCAGCCCCAGCATTTT. The encoded protein is CASSAITGGGQPQHF.

This clone was detected only a few times. The chain joins TRBV2 to TRBJ1-5; D unclear. The germline V gene encodes CDR1 SNHLY and CDR2 FYNNEI. V lost 3 bases and J lost 6, with 12 bases in between. The CDR3 loop spans 14 amino acids. Written as DNA, the CDR3 is TGTGCCAGCAGTGAGATTGACCGAAGTCAGCCCCAGCATTTT. Translated: CASSEIDRSQPQHF.

This clone has only a few counts. The chain combines TRBV6-6 with TRBJ1-1; no clear D gene. Germline V lookup: CDR1 MNHNY, CDR2 SVGAGI (reference sequence). Trimming took 9 bases from V and 1 from J, leaving 6 bases between them. This CDR3 contains 11 residues. The CDR3 region has the DNA TGTGCCAGTCAGGAGAACACTGAAGCTTTCTTT. Translated: CASQENTEAFF.

Note on this clone: The identical CDR3 is also encoded by other nucleotide sequences in the sample. This rearrangement joins TRBV6-6 to TRBJ1-5; no definite D call. The V end lost 0 bases, the J end lost 6 bases, and 3 bases lay between the germline ends. This CDR3 comprises 12 residues. The germline CDR1 and CDR2 sequences are MNHNY and SVGAGI (reference sequence). CDR3 sequence (DNA): TGTGCCAGCAGTTACTCGGGTCAGCCCCAGCATTTT. Amino acids: CASSYSGQPQHF.

This clone has only one observation. The rearrangement links TRBV19 to TRBJ1-5; D might be TRBD1 (5 bases). The CDR3 length is 15 residues. Trimming took 0 bases from V and 5 from J, leaving 11 bases between them. Germline V lookup: CDR1 LNHDA, CDR2 SQIVND (reference sequence). This CDR3 is CASSIEGGLDQPQHF. The CDR3 coding sequence is TGTGCCAGTAGTATAGAGGGGGGTTTGGATCAGCCCCAGCATTTT.

The V and J genes are TRBV5-1 and TRBJ2-1; no definite D call. Trimming took off 4 bases at V and 0 bases at J, with 11 bases between the two ends. Germline V lookup: CDR1 SGHRS, CDR2 YFSETQ. The CDR3 loop spans 15 amino acids. The CDR3 loop reads CASSATASSYNEQFF. The CDR3 DNA follows: TGCGCCAGCAGCGCGACCGCGAGCTCCTACAATGAGCAGTTCTTC.

The chain links TRBV5-8 to TRBJ1-1, with D uncertain. The ends were cut back, 0 bases at V and 1 base at J, with 4 bases in the middle. The germline gives CDR1 SGHTS, CDR2 YDEGEE. This CDR3 is built from 13 residues. The CDR3 DNA sequence: TGTGCCAGCAGCTTGGCGCAGAACACTGAAGCTTTCTTT. Translation: CASSLAQNTEAFF.